The 20 T cell receptor beta chains below come from one sample, sequenced in a study of CD4+ T cells in melanoma (dated by TCRdb to 2021 to 2024). Library creation used the immunoSEQ multiplex PCR assay. Not all clones reach the TCRdb copy of this immuneACCESS table, which keeps in-frame sequences only. Checked studies attribute under half of the gap to unresolved V genes and leave the rest unexplained. Recorded for this sample are about 14,000 clones; 68% of them occurred a single time. Approximately 20% of the sample belongs to the ten largest clones. The specimen sequenced was cells from a culture (not recorded whether cultured in vitro). These receptors were collected from a human donor with melanoma.

The genes are TRBV15 and TRBJ1-2; no clear D gene. The germline V gene has CDR1 LNHNV and CDR2 YYDKDF (reference sequence). The CDR3 is made up of 15 amino acids. Trimming removed 3 bases from V and 0 bases from J, with 11 bases in between. CDR3 residues: CATSSPSTANYGYTF. The DNA of the CDR3 is TGTGCCACCAGCAGTCCTTCGACCGCTAACTATGGCTACACCTTC.

The CDR3 DNA follows: TGCGCCAGCAGCGCCGGGACGGACGCCGCACTCCAAGAGACCCAGTACTTC. This codes for CASSAGTDAALQETQYF. This chain links TRBV5-1 with TRBJ2-5; possibly TRBD1 or TRBD2 for D (5 bases each). Trimming cost V 4 bases and J 1 base, with 20 bases left between them. The CDR3 runs 17 residues. Germline loops: CDR1 SGHRS, CDR2 YFSETQ.

The chain couples TRBV11-2 to TRBJ2-3; unclear D gene. Germline V lookup: CDR1 SGHAT, CDR2 FQNNGV. Trimming pared 5 bases from V and 4 bases from J, leaving 10 bases between. The CDR3 is made up of 13 amino acids. CDR3 sequence reads: CASSRNSPDTQYF. The CDR3 DNA is TGTGCCAGCAGCCGCAACAGTCCAGATACGCAGTATTTT.

The chain combines TRBV6-5 with TRBJ2-7, with TRBD1 identical over 10 bases. The germline V gene has CDR1 MNHEY and CDR2 SVGAGI. CDR3 length: 15 amino acids. V lost 5 bases, J lost 8 bases, and 12 bases stayed unmatched. The CDR3 nucleotides read TGTGCCAGCAGTAATCCGGGACAGGGGCTTGTAAAGCAGTACTTC. It yields the protein CASSNPGQGLVKQYF.

The chain employs TRBV29-1 and TRBJ1-1; D might be TRBD1 (6 bases). The CDR3 extends over 15 amino acids. Germline V gives CDR1 SQVTM, CDR2 ANQGSEA. V lost 0 bases to trimming and J lost 11 bases, with 22 bases between them. As DNA, the CDR3 is TGCAGCGTTGAAGATGGGATTTGGCGAGGGGGTTCGGCTTTCTTT. Protein sequence: CSVEDGIWRGGSAFF.

On this clone itself: One end of the junction varies from germline; a read error may be responsible. The V and J genes are TRBV12-5 and TRBJ1-1; 8 nucleotides line up with TRBD1. The length of the CDR3 is 13 residues. Germline CDR1 and CDR2: LGHNT and FRNRAP. CDR3 protein: CASGRQGNSEAFF. The CDR3 DNA reads as TGTGCTAGTGGTCGACAGGGGAACTCTGAAGCTTTCTTT.

V and J are TRBV18 and TRBJ1-1; the D gene is possibly TRBD1 (5 bases). The germline V and J ends were trimmed by 4 bases and 0 bases, with 6 bases remaining between them. Per germline, CDR1 KGHSH and CDR2 LQKENI. This CDR3 spans 13 amino acids. CDR3 sequence reads: CASSRQLNTEAFF. For the CDR3, the DNA is TGTGCCAGCTCACGACAGTTGAACACTGAAGCTTTCTTT.

This clone was detected only a few times. J is TRBJ2-6 and V is TRBV18; 9 positions match TRBD1. From germline, CDR1 is KGHSH and CDR2 LQKENI. V lost 2 bases, J lost 4 bases, and 12 bases stayed unmatched. The CDR3 totals 19 residues. CDR3 region: CASSPEGTGWLSGANVLTF. The CDR3 nucleotides read TGTGCCAGCTCACCAGAGGGGACAGGGTGGCTTTCCGGGGCCAACGTCCTGACTTTC.

The rearrangement links TRBV5-1 to TRBJ2-2; 8 bases agree with TRBD1. CDR1 SGHRS and CDR2 YFSETQ come from the germline V gene. Unmatched junction bases numbered 5, after V lost 4 bases and J lost 3 bases. The CDR3 extends over 15 amino acids. In nucleotides, the CDR3 is TGCGCCAGCAGCCCGGACAGGGTGCACACCGGGGAGCTGTTTTTT. It specifies CASSPDRVHTGELFF.

This clone was picked up a small number of times. This CDR3 is CASSGRTGLGYTF. CDR3 in DNA: TGTGCCAGCAGCGGCCGAACAGGGCTGGGCTACACCTTC. This chain connects TRBV9 to TRBJ1-2, with D perhaps TRBD1 (6 bases). V lost 3 bases and J 8 bases, leaving 14 bases between the germline ends. The CDR3 is 13 amino acids. Germline V gene lookup returns CDR1 SGDLS and CDR2 YYNGEE.

This rearrangement joins TRBV2 to TRBJ1-6, with D perhaps TRBD1 (6 bases). The CDR3 sequence is 16 residues long. CDR1 is SNHLY, CDR2 FYNNEI, per germline. V lost 7 bases, J lost 0 bases, and 13 bases lay in between. CDR3 loop: CASKRQVSSYNSPLHF. The CDR3 DNA reads TGTGCCAGCAAACGACAGGTTAGCTCCTATAATTCACCCCTCCACTTT.

The rearrangement links TRBV27 to TRBJ1-5, with a possible D match to TRBD1 (6 bases). The CDR3 length is 14 residues. Per germline, CDR1 MNHEY and CDR2 SMNVEV (reference sequence). V was clipped by 6 bases and J by 3 bases, with 12 bases between them. CDR3 in DNA: TGTGCCAGCAGACCTGGACAGCTCAATCAGCCCCAGCATTTT. Protein sequence: CASRPGQLNQPQHF.

The V and J genes are TRBV28 and TRBJ1-2; D remains ambiguous. Germline CDR1 reads MDHEN; CDR2 reads SYDVKM. Trimming took 8 bases from V and 1 from J, leaving 14 bases between them. The CDR3 is 14 amino acids. CDR3 amino acids: CASRPPTSNYGYTF. The CDR3 DNA sequence: TGTGCCAGCCGGCCGCCGACTAGTAACTATGGCTACACCTTC.

This rearrangement joins TRBV2 to TRBJ2-7; D is unclear. From germline, CDR1 is SNHLY and CDR2 FYNNEI. CDR3 length: 13 amino acids. V was trimmed by 7 bases and J by 1 base, leaving 11 bases between them. The CDR3 loop reads CASTYPISYEQYF. The CDR3 bases are TGTGCCAGCACATATCCCATTTCCTACGAGCAGTACTTC. The variable domain in full, completed from reference TRBV2 and TRBJ2-7, reads EPEVTQTPSHQVTQMGQEVILRCVPISNHLYFYWYRQILGQKVEFLVSFYNNEISEKSEIFDDQFSVERPDGSNFTLKIRSTKLEDSAMYFCASTYPISYEQYFGPGTRLTVT.

The chain's CDR3 is CASSISGHEQFF. As DNA, the CDR3 is TGTGCCAGCAGCATAAGTGGCCATGAGCAGTTCTTC. The chain combines TRBV11-2 with TRBJ2-1; D call uncertain. The CDR3 covers 12 residues. CDR1 is SGHAT, CDR2 FQNNGV, per germline. The V gene lost 5 bases and the J gene lost 8 bases, with 10 bases spanning the gap.

This clone has just a few counts. V usage is TRBV5-1 and J usage is TRBJ1-2, with 7 nucleotides matching TRBD1. Trimming at V came to 0 bases and at J to 8 bases, leaving 7 bases not matched to a gene. This CDR3 spans 14 amino acids. Germline V gene sequence: CDR1 SGHRS, CDR2 YFSETQ. CDR3 region: CASSLGQGDRGYTF. DNA for the CDR3: TGCGCCAGCAGCTTGGGACAGGGTGACAGAGGCTACACCTTC.

V gene TRBV5-1 combines with J gene TRBJ1-1; the match to TRBD1 covers 8 bases. Germline V CDR1 and CDR2: SGHRS, YFSETQ. This CDR3 is built from 14 residues. V lost 6 bases, J lost 7 bases, and 11 bases stayed unmatched. Written as DNA, the CDR3 is TGCGCCAGCAAACCAGACAGGGGCGCGAGTGAAGCTTTCTTT. Translated: CASKPDRGASEAFF.

By sample share, this clone is medium-sized. V gene TRBV11-2 combines with J gene TRBJ1-1, with D hard to call. CDR3 size: 16 residues. V lost 1 base and J lost 1, with 13 bases in between. Germline values: CDR1 SGHAT, CDR2 FQNNGV. The CDR3 protein is CASSLVMGIKNTEAFF. CDR3 DNA sequence: TGTGCCAGCAGCTTAGTGATGGGAATTAAGAACACTGAAGCTTTCTTT.

The gene calls are TRBV11-2 and TRBJ2-7; a weak D match, TRBD2 (6 bases). CDR1 SGHAT and CDR2 FQNNGV come from the germline V gene. This CDR3 contains 15 residues. Trimming left V 5 bases short and J 2 bases short, with 16 bases between. CDR3 DNA sequence: TGTGCCAGCAGCCAAGGCGGGAAGCGTACCTACGAGCAGTACTTC. This encodes CASSQGGKRTYEQYF.

This clone has a single count. The rearrangement uses TRBV4-2 and TRBJ1-2, with D uncertain. Trimming pared 5 bases from V and 3 bases from J, leaving 4 bases between. The CDR3 is made up of 11 amino acids. Germline CDR1 is LGHNA and CDR2 is YNFKEQ. The CDR3 sequence is CASSFYYGYTF. As DNA, the CDR3 is TGTGCCAGCAGCTTCTACTATGGCTACACCTTC.